Below are 9 T cell receptor beta chains sequenced from a single sample in a study of T cells and copy number aberrations in small-cell lung cancer. Here immunoSEQ multiplex PCR was the method, and the copy in TCRdb shows in-frame clones only, minus some. This table holds 9,500 to 10,000 clones, about 79% found once. The sequenced sample was normal tissue next to the tumor. The receptors were gathered from a man in his 60s with small cell lung cancer.

This sequence joins TRBV4-2 and TRBJ2-2; 7 bases fit TRBD2. This CDR3 comprises 16 residues. Germline lookup yields CDR1 LGHNA and CDR2 YNFKEQ. V was clipped by 0 bases and J by 6 bases; unmatched bases: 7. The CDR3 DNA sequence: TGTGCCAGCAGCCAAGAATTAGGAGCGGGGCCCGGGGAGCTGTTTTTT. Translating gives CASSQELGAGPGELFF.

As regards this clone: Other DNA sequences of this sample code for an identical CDR3. The rearrangement joins TRBV5-1 to TRBJ1-2; 9 bases match TRBD1. Germline V lookup: CDR1 SGHRS, CDR2 YFSETQ. V was clipped by 4 bases and J by 6 bases; unmatched bases: 7. The CDR3 runs to 14 residues. The CDR3 region is CASSPGTGLDGYTF. CDR3 DNA: TGCGCCAGCAGCCCAGGGACAGGGTTAGATGGCTACACCTTC.

The V gene is TRBV19, the J gene TRBJ2-7, with D possibly matching TRBD1 (6 bases). V lost 4 bases to trimming and J lost 5 bases, with 21 bases between them. In germline, CDR1 is LNHDA, CDR2 SQIVND (reference sequence). The CDR3 is 16 amino acids. CDR3 loop: CASSKRGQGLYNEQYF. In DNA form, the CDR3 reads TGTGCCAGTAGTAAACGCGGCCAGGGGCTTTACAACGAGCAGTACTTC. The whole variable domain, filled in from reference TRBV19 and TRBJ2-7, reads DGGITQSPKYLFRKEGQNVTLSCEQNLNHDAMYWYRQDPGQGLRLIYYSQIVNDFQKGDIAEGYSVSREKKESFPLTVTSAQKNPTAFYLCASSKRGQGLYNEQYFGPGTRLTVT.

The genes are TRBV7-8 and TRBJ2-3; 14 bases fit TRBD2. The V segment lost 5 bases and the J segment 1 base; nucleotides outside the gene matches: 14. The CDR3 is 20 residues long. Germline CDR1 SGHVS, CDR2 FQNEAQ. In DNA form, the CDR3 reads TGTGCCAGCAGCCCTCCTCCCGGGACTAGCGGGAGTGTGGGCACAGATACGCAGTATTTT. This gives the protein CASSPPPGTSGSVGTDTQYF.

The V gene is TRBV6-6, the J gene TRBJ2-7; perhaps TRBD2 as D (5 bases). The V and J ends lost 7 bases and 3 bases respectively, with 10 bases between them. This CDR3 is built from 12 residues. The germline CDR1 and CDR2 sequences are MNHNY and SVGAGI (reference sequence). The DNA for the CDR3 is TGTGCCAGCACTGGCGGGCGCTACGAGCAGTACTTC. It encodes CASTGGRYEQYF.

The gene calls are TRBV7-2 and TRBJ2-1; D unresolved. Germline V gene lookup returns CDR1 SGHTA and CDR2 FQGNSA. Between the trimmed V and J ends, which lost 5 bases and 12 bases, there was a span of 17 bases. The CDR3 sequence is 13 residues long. CDR3 residues: CASSPLVLARQFF. The CDR3 DNA follows: TGTGCCAGCAGCCCGCTTGTACTTGCTAGGCAGTTCTTC.

The J gene is TRBJ2-2, the V gene TRBV11-3; D gene ambiguous. V was shortened by 8 bases and J by 6 bases, with 19 bases between the two germline ends. Germline CDR1 SGHNT, CDR2 YENEEA. The CDR3 is 15 amino acids. CDR3 nucleotide sequence: TGTGCCAGCGCTTCGGGCGCAGCGAGGTCCGGGGAGCTGTTTTTT. As protein: CASASGAARSGELFF. The variable domain in full, with the rest retrieved from reference TRBV11-3 and TRBJ2-2, is EAGVVQSPRYKIIEKKQPVAFWCNPISGHNTLYWYLQNLGQGPELLIRYENEEAVDDSQLPKDRFSAERLKGVDSTLKIQPAELGDSAVYLCASASGAARSGELFFGEGSRLTVL.

V and J are TRBV19 and TRBJ2-4, with D tentatively TRBD2 (6 bases). This CDR3 contains 16 residues. Germline CDR1 LNHDA, CDR2 SQIVND (reference sequence). V was pared by 3 bases and J by 1 base, with 13 bases between. This CDR3 is CASSMWWAGAKNIQYF. CDR3 nucleotide sequence: TGTGCCAGTAGTATGTGGTGGGCGGGGGCCAAAAACATTCAGTACTTC. The whole variable domain, filled in from reference TRBV19 and TRBJ2-4, reads DGGITQSPKYLFRKEGQNVTLSCEQNLNHDAMYWYRQDPGQGLRLIYYSQIVNDFQKGDIAEGYSVSREKKESFPLTVTSAQKNPTAFYLCASSMWWAGAKNIQYFGAGTRLSVL.

The chain joins TRBV30 to TRBJ1-1, with D tentatively TRBD1 (6 bases). CDR1 and CDR2 from the germline V gene are GTSNPN and SVGIG (reference sequence). The CDR3 contains 13 residues. Trimming stripped 4 bases from V and 5 bases from J, with 14 bases between. The CDR3 here is CAWTEQGWTEAFF. DNA for the CDR3: TGTGCCTGGACGGAGCAGGGGTGGACTGAAGCTTTCTTT.